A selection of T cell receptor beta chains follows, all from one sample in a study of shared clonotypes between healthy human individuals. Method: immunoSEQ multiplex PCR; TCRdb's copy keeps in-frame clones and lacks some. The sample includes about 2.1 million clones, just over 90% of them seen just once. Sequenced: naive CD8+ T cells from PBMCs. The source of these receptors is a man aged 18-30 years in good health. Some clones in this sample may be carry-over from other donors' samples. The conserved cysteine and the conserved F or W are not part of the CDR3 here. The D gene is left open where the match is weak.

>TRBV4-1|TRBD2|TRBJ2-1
ASRRTSGSFYEQF
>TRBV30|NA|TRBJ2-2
AWSVLGARWTGELF
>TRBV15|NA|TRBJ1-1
ATSRGGENTEAF
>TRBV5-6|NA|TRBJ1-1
ASRGSGVGTEAF
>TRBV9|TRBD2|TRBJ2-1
ASSPALGGRNEQF
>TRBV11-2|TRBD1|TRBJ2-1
ASRPGQGQNEQF
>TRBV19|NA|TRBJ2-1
ASSPDGYNEQF
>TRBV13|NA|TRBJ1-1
ASSLGVSGAVTEAF
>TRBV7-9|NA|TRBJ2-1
ASSPVVVLYNEQF
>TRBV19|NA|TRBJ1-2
ASSFAGPILGYT
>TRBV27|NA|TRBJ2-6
ASSLRPTVLTANVLT
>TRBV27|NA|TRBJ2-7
ASSLGGPYEQY
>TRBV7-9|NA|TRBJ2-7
ASSVNQGSNPYEQY
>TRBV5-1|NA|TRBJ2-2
ASSREGQQGYTGELF
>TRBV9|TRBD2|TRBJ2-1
ASSVEAGSSYNEQF
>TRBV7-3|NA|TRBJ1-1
ASSDSGPHTEAF
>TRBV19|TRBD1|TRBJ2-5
ASSTFDRGGETQY
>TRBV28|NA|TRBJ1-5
ASSLFSGPHQPQH
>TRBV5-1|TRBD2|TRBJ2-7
ASSPGLVYHEQY
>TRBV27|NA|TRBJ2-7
ASSSIPFGTTYEQY
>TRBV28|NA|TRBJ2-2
ASSPNSGTNTGELF
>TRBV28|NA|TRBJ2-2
ASRLLARVPGELF
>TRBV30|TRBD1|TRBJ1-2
ASNRQGPGWRT
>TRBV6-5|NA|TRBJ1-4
ASSYSRWSGEKLF
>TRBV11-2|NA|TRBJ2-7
ASSLGGLAGYEQY